This T cell receptor (beta chain) appears in the sequencing data of a study of blood T cell repertoires in COVID-19. J was trimmed by 5 bases and V by 4 bases; bases with no gene match: 10. Germline assignment: CDR1 KGHDR and CDR2 SFDVKD. This CDR3 spans 16 amino acids. Sequencing was performed with immunoSEQ multiplex PCR; in TCRdb, only in-frame clones are kept and a portion is missing. The data show approximately 360,000 clones, more than 75% seen once. The rearrangement uses TRBV24-1 and TRBJ2-5; 9 bases match TRBD1. The TCR was taken from a woman in her thirties with acute COVID-19. Source material: PBMCs or T cells enriched from blood (not recorded which). The CDR3 DNA is TGTGCCACCAGTGACCCGGGACAGGGACAATTCGAGACCCAGTACTTC. The encoded protein is CATSDPGQGQFETQYF.